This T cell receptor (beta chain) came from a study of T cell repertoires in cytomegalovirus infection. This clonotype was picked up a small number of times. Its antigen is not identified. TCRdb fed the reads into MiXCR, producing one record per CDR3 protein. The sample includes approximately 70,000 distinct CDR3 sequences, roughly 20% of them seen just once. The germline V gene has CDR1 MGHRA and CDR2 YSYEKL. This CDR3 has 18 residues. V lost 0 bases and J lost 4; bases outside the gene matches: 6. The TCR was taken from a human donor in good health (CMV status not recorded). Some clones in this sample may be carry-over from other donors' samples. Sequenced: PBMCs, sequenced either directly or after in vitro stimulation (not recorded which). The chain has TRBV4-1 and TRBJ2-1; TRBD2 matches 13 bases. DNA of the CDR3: TGCGCCAGCAGCCAAGAACGAGGGACTAGCGGGGTGTACAATGAGCAGTTCTTC. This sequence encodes CASSQERGTSGVYNEQFF.